The 32 T cell receptor beta chains reported below all come from one sample, sequenced in a study of long-term antiretroviral therapy in people with HIV. Sequencing relied on immunoSEQ assay v3.0, run at survey level. Produced via immunoSEQ multiplex PCR; TCRdb's table is partial and in-frame only. Among about 20,000 clones listed, around four fifths were seen once. Sequencing was performed on unsorted PBMCs, taken roughly 4 years after starting antiretroviral therapy. The receptors here all came from a young man with HIV.

The rearrangement uses TRBV7-9 and TRBJ1-2; D call uncertain. Germline assignment: CDR1 SEHNR and CDR2 FQNEAQ (reference sequence). This CDR3 is 17 amino acids long. The V gene lost 11 bases and the J gene lost 4 bases, with 29 bases spanning the gap. CDR3 DNA: TGTGCCGCTTTCGAGTTGGATGGATACTCGGGGAGCTATGGCTACACCTTC. As protein: CAAFELDGYSGSYGYTF.

This clone showed up just once. The chain employs TRBV7-8 and TRBJ1-6, with 9 positions matching TRBD1. Unmatched junction bases numbered 7, after V lost 6 bases and J lost 10 bases. The germline V gene has CDR1 SGHVS and CDR2 FQNEAQ. CDR3 length equals 14 residues. The CDR3 DNA is TGTGCCAGCAGTTTTCGACAGGGGGAGTCACCCCTCCACTTT. It translates to CASSFRQGESPLHF. Full variable domain (remainder filled in from reference TRBV7-8 and TRBJ1-6): GAGVSQSPRYKVAKRGQDVALRCDPISGHVSLFWYQQALGQGPEFLTYFQNEAQLDKSGLPSDRFFAERPEGSVSTLKIQRTQQEDSAVYLCASSFRQGESPLHFGNGTRLTVT.

This clone was detected a few times. The chain links TRBV4-1 to TRBJ1-2; D is perhaps TRBD1 (5 bases). The CDR3 totals 15 residues. Trimming left V 0 bases short and J 7 bases short, with 15 bases between. Per germline, CDR1 MGHRA and CDR2 YSYEKL. As DNA, the CDR3 is TGCGCCAGCAGCCAAGAATCCACGGGACTGGCTGGCTACACCTTC. Encoded protein: CASSQESTGLAGYTF.

The chain carries TRBV7-8 and TRBJ2-1; D gene uncertain. Germline loops: CDR1 SGHVS, CDR2 FQNEAQ. The CDR3 runs 16 residues. V dropped 5 bases and J dropped 8 bases, with 22 bases sitting between them. CDR3 nucleotide sequence: TGTGCCAGCAGCCGCCGGACCGCTCCAGCAATTTATGAGCAGTTCTTC. Its translation is CASSRRTAPAIYEQFF. Full variable domain (missing parts from reference TRBV7-8 and TRBJ2-1): GAGVSQSPRYKVAKRGQDVALRCDPISGHVSLFWYQQALGQGPEFLTYFQNEAQLDKSGLPSDRFFAERPEGSVSTLKIQRTQQEDSAVYLCASSRRTAPAIYEQFFGPGTRLTVL.

The genes are TRBV7-9 and TRBJ2-3; a possible D gene is TRBD2 (5 bases). The CDR3 has 16 amino acids. Germline V CDR1 and CDR2: SEHNR, FQNEAQ (reference sequence). Between the trimmed V and J ends, which lost 10 bases and 2 bases, there was a span of 22 bases. The CDR3 here is CATIPRSGLYTDTQYF. The CDR3 DNA sequence: TGTGCCACAATCCCGAGGAGCGGACTCTACACAGATACGCAGTATTTT.

The chain employs TRBV10-3 and TRBJ1-5; D not certain. The length of the CDR3 is 14 residues. V shed 0 bases and J shed 10 bases, with 13 bases lying between them. Per germline, CDR1 ENHRY and CDR2 SYGVKD. In nucleotides, the CDR3 is TGTGCCATCAGTGAGTCGATGACGGGAAAACCCCAGCATTTT. This codes for CAISESMTGKPQHF.

This sequence joins TRBV10-3 and TRBJ2-3, with TRBD2 identical over 7 bases. V gave up 6 bases and J gave up 2 bases; unmatched junction bases: 8. Per the germline V gene, CDR1 is ENHRY and CDR2 is SYGVKD. The CDR3 runs 15 residues. The CDR3 region is CAIRKSSGDTDTQYF. CDR3 nucleotides: TGTGCCATCAGGAAGTCTAGCGGTGACACAGATACGCAGTATTTT.

The chain recombines TRBV4-2 with TRBJ2-4; D might be TRBD2 (6 bases). Looked up from germline, CDR1 is LGHNA and CDR2 is YNFKEQ. The CDR3 runs 14 residues. V was shortened by 4 bases and J by 8 bases, with 15 bases between the two germline ends. Here the CDR3 reads CASSPWGRTDIQYF. CDR3 coding DNA: TGTGCCAGCAGCCCGTGGGGGAGGACGGACATTCAGTACTTC.

This chain joins TRBV6-6 and TRBJ1-5; D may be TRBD1 (5 bases). Per the germline V gene, CDR1 is MNHNY and CDR2 is SVGAGI (reference sequence). With 6 bases removed from V and 2 bases from J, the gap between germline ends came to 17 bases. CDR3 length: 16 residues. This CDR3 is CASRQRGGIRNQPQHF. For the CDR3, the DNA is TGTGCCAGCAGGCAGAGGGGCGGTATACGCAATCAGCCCCAGCATTTT.

This chain joins TRBV5-1 and TRBJ2-1; either TRBD1 or TRBD2 may supply D (5 bases each). The CDR3 is 13 residues long. CDR1 and CDR2 (germline): SGHRS, YFSETQ. Deletions cut 3 bases from V and 7 bases from J, with 11 bases between. The chain's CDR3 is CASSYIGENEQFF. Written as DNA, the CDR3 is TGCGCCAGCAGCTATATAGGGGAGAATGAGCAGTTCTTC.

The chain employs TRBV5-1 and TRBJ1-2; TRBD1 might be the D (5 bases). The germline CDR1 and CDR2 sequences are SGHRS and YFSETQ. The V end was cut by 4 bases, the J end by 3 bases, with 16 bases between. This CDR3 has 15 amino acids. CDR3: CASSGGVSGDYGYTF. In nucleotides, the CDR3 is TGCGCCAGCAGCGGGGGGGTGTCGGGGGACTATGGCTACACCTTC.

The rearrangement links TRBV7-9 to TRBJ1-4, with 10 positions matching TRBD1. Germline values: CDR1 SEHNR, CDR2 FQNEAQ (reference sequence). V dropped 0 bases and J dropped 8; count of bases not matched to a gene: 3. The CDR3 loop spans 15 amino acids. The CDR3 protein is CASSLAGQGEEKLFF. DNA for the CDR3: TGTGCCAGCAGCTTAGCTGGACAGGGGGAGGAAAAACTGTTTTTT. The full variable domain, completed using reference TRBV7-9 and TRBJ1-4, is DTGVSQNPRHKITKRGQNVTFRCDPISEHNRLYWYRQTLGQGPEFLTYFQNEAQLEKSRLLSDRFSAERPKGSFSTLEIQRTEQGDSAMYLCASSLAGQGEEKLFFGSGTQLSVL.

The chain links TRBV11-2 to TRBJ2-4; 7 positions agree with TRBD1. Trimming removed 4 bases from V and 1 base from J; junction bases left unmatched: 16. Germline V CDR1 and CDR2: SGHAT, FQNNGV. The CDR3 runs to 19 residues. Written as DNA, the CDR3 is TGTGCCAGCAGCTCCCAGATGATCACAGGGGTGACGGCCAAAAACATTCAGTACTTC. As protein: CASSSQMITGVTAKNIQYF.

V is TRBV6-6 and J is TRBJ2-7; possible D gene TRBD2, 6 bases. This CDR3 has 13 amino acids. Germline assignment: CDR1 MNHNY and CDR2 SVGAGI (reference sequence). Trimming pared 0 bases from V and 3 bases from J, leaving 6 bases between. The CDR3 here is CASSYSGLYEQYV. CDR3 nucleotide sequence: TGTGCCAGCAGTTACTCGGGACTCTACGAGCAGTACGTC.

This clone was counted a single time. This chain uses TRBV4-1 with TRBJ2-5, with a tentative D call TRBD1 (6 bases). V lost 1 base, J lost 2 bases, and 11 bases lay in between. This CDR3 spans 15 amino acids. The germline gives CDR1 MGHRA, CDR2 YSYEKL. The CDR3 nucleotides are TGCGCCAGCAGCCAAGCCGGGACACAACAAGAGACCCAGTACTTC. It yields the protein CASSQAGTQQETQYF.

This chain links TRBV10-1 with TRBJ1-1; no firm D call. The germline V gene encodes CDR1 WNHNN and CDR2 SYGVQD (reference sequence). There are 13 residues in the CDR3. The V end lost 3 bases, the J end lost 7 bases, and 12 bases lay between the germline ends. CDR3 protein: CASSESGVGEAFF. The CDR3 DNA is TGCGCCAGCAGTGAATCCGGGGTGGGTGAAGCTTTCTTT.

The chain carries TRBV9 and TRBJ2-5; the match to TRBD2 covers 8 bases. Germline V gene sequence: CDR1 SGDLS, CDR2 YYNGEE. With 3 bases clipped from V and 5 bases from J, the junction kept 9 bases outside the gene matches. The length of the CDR3 is 15 residues. CDR3 sequence reads: CASSATGTRVETQYF. The CDR3, as DNA: TGTGCCAGCAGCGCCACCGGGACTAGGGTGGAGACCCAGTACTTC.

Sample share makes this clone large. The chain combines TRBV7-6 with TRBJ2-7; D is perhaps TRBD1 or TRBD2 (5 bases each). Between the trimmed V and J ends, which lost 4 bases and 3 bases, there was a span of 10 bases. This CDR3 spans 13 amino acids. Germline V gene lookup returns CDR1 SGHVS and CDR2 FNYEAQ. CDR3 sequence reads: CASSSGPNYEQYF. The DNA for the CDR3 is TGTGCCAGCAGCTCGGGACCGAACTACGAGCAGTACTTC. The full variable domain, with the rest looked up from reference TRBV7-6 and TRBJ2-7, is GAGVSQSPRYKVTKRGQDVALRCDPISGHVSLYWYRQALGQGPEFLTYFNYEAQQDKSGLPNDRFSAERPEGSISTLTIQRTEQRDSAMYRCASSSGPNYEQYFGPGTRLTVT.

This sequence joins TRBV28 and TRBJ1-4, with D uncertain. V shed 1 base and J shed 1 base, with 10 bases lying between them. From germline, CDR1 is MDHEN and CDR2 SYDVKM. The CDR3 contains 16 residues. Written as DNA, the CDR3 is TGTGCCAGCAGTTTATTCACGTCCGTAACTAATGAAAAACTGTTTTTT. Amino acid sequence: CASSLFTSVTNEKLFF. Drawing the rest from reference TRBV28 and TRBJ1-4, the complete variable domain is DVKVTQSSRYLVKRTGEKVFLECVQDMDHENMFWYRQDPGLGLRLIYFSYDVKMKEKGDIPEGYSVSREKKERFSLILESASTNQTSMYLCASSLFTSVTNEKLFFGSGTQLSVL.

This clone was counted a few times. This sequence joins TRBV19 and TRBJ1-5; tentatively, D is TRBD1 (5 bases). Trimming left V 7 bases short and J 4 bases short, with 14 bases between. The germline V gene encodes CDR1 LNHDA and CDR2 SQIVND (reference sequence). The CDR3 runs 14 residues. DNA for the CDR3: TGTGCCAGTACGCGGCAGGGAGGTAATCAGCCCCAGCATTTT. It yields the protein CASTRQGGNQPQHF.

J is TRBJ1-1 and V is TRBV18; 9 bases line up with TRBD1. The CDR3 is 15 residues long. After removal of 3 bases from V and 3 bases from J, the junction contained 5 bases not matched to a gene. The germline CDR1 and CDR2 sequences are KGHSH and LQKENI. CDR3 in DNA: TGTGCCAGCTCACCCCGACAGGGGGTTGACACTGAAGCTTTCTTT. Translated: CASSPRQGVDTEAFF.

The chain is built from TRBV5-1 and TRBJ2-3; D is uncertain. The germline CDR1 and CDR2 sequences are SGHRS and YFSETQ. Trimming left V 6 bases short and J 3 bases short, with 8 bases between. This CDR3 is 12 amino acids long. Written as DNA, the CDR3 is TGCGCCAGCACGGGCGTTACAGATACGCAGTATTTT. This codes for CASTGVTDTQYF.

The chain carries TRBV29-1 and TRBJ1-5; the D gene is possibly TRBD1 (6 bases). The CDR3 covers 13 residues. V shed 5 bases and J shed 4 bases, with 12 bases lying between them. Germline values: CDR1 SQVTM, CDR2 ANQGSEA. The CDR3 spells CSVITGPNQPQHF. CDR3 nucleotides: TGCAGCGTTATCACAGGGCCGAATCAGCCCCAGCATTTT.

This chain connects TRBV27 to TRBJ2-3, with TRBD2 as a possible D gene (5 bases). The germline CDR1 and CDR2 sequences are MNHEY and SMNVEV (reference sequence). V lost 7 bases to trimming and J lost 2 bases, with 16 bases between them. The CDR3 has 15 residues. The CDR3: CASNPQRLNTDTQYF. DNA of the CDR3: TGTGCCAGCAATCCCCAGCGGCTTAACACAGATACGCAGTATTTT.

V gene TRBV7-9 combines with J gene TRBJ2-7, with D unclear. The V end was cut by 5 bases, the J end by 3 bases, with 14 bases between. The CDR3 is 14 amino acids. From germline, CDR1 is SEHNR and CDR2 FQNEAQ (reference sequence). The CDR3 spells CASSPVTPGYEQYF. CDR3 sequence (DNA): TGTGCCAGCAGCCCCGTCACCCCGGGCTACGAGCAGTACTTC.

This chain connects TRBV15 to TRBJ1-3, with 8 bases aligning to TRBD1. CDR1 LNHNV and CDR2 YYDKDF come from the germline V gene (reference sequence). The CDR3 is 19 amino acids. With 0 bases clipped from V and 3 bases from J, the junction kept 13 bases outside the gene matches. CDR3 in amino acids: CATSRDSNTAGGSGNTIYF. DNA for the CDR3: TGTGCCACCAGCAGAGATTCCAACACCGCAGGGGGCAGTGGAAACACCATATATTTT.

V usage is TRBV6-6 and J usage is TRBJ2-7; D is possibly TRBD1 (5 bases). The germline V and J ends were trimmed by 7 bases and 3 bases, with 16 bases remaining between them. CDR3 length equals 14 residues. The germline V gene has CDR1 MNHNY and CDR2 SVGAGI (reference sequence). CDR3 loop: CASTQGPEGYEQYV. CDR3 in DNA: TGTGCCAGCACCCAGGGCCCTGAAGGCTACGAGCAGTACGTC.

The chain employs TRBV9 and TRBJ2-3, with 8 bases aligning to TRBD1. The CDR3 covers 13 residues. Germline V gene sequence: CDR1 SGDLS, CDR2 YYNGEE. Germline trimming cut 3 bases from V and 8 bases from J; bases unmatched to any gene: 5. CDR3 residues: CASSDQGAGTQYF. The CDR3 DNA follows: TGTGCCAGCAGCGATCAGGGGGCTGGTACGCAGTATTTT.

This sequence joins TRBV9 and TRBJ2-1, with a tentative D call TRBD1 (5 bases). The CDR3 is 13 amino acids. Germline V gene lookup returns CDR1 SGDLS and CDR2 YYNGEE. V was clipped by 0 bases and J by 5 bases, with 6 bases between them. For the CDR3, the DNA is TGTGCCAGCAGCGTAGGACAGAACAATGAGCAGTTCTTC. Translation: CASSVGQNNEQFF.

This rearrangement joins TRBV9 to TRBJ2-5; 13 nucleotides line up with TRBD2. With V trimmed by 3 bases and J by 7 bases, 9 bases remained unmatched. The germline V gene has CDR1 SGDLS and CDR2 YYNGEE. The CDR3 extends over 16 amino acids. Written as DNA, the CDR3 is TGTGCCAGCAGCGCCCGACTAGCGGGGGGTCTGGGGACCCAGTACTTC. This encodes CASSARLAGGLGTQYF.

The V call is TRBV5-1, the J call TRBJ2-2; D uncertain. The CDR3 sequence is 14 residues long. The germline V and J ends were trimmed by 0 bases and 1 base, with 4 bases remaining between them. CDR1 is SGHRS and CDR2 is YFSETQ in the germline V gene. The CDR3 loop is CASSLARNTGELFF. The DNA of the CDR3 is TGCGCCAGCAGCTTGGCGAGGAACACCGGGGAGCTGTTTTTT.

The chain links TRBV5-1 to TRBJ1-5; the D gene is possibly TRBD1 (5 bases). The CDR3 loop spans 15 amino acids. V lost 0 bases and J 5 bases, leaving 12 bases between the germline ends. Looked up from germline, CDR1 is SGHRS and CDR2 is YFSETQ. The CDR3 here is CASSLVTGADQPQHF. CDR3 DNA sequence: TGCGCCAGCAGCTTGGTTACCGGGGCGGATCAGCCCCAGCATTTT. Supplemented by reference TRBV5-1 and TRBJ1-5, the full variable domain reads KAGVTQTPRYLIKTRGQQVTLSCSPISGHRSVSWYQQTPGQGLQFLFEYFSETQRNKGNFPGRFSGRQFSNSRSEMNVSTLELGDSALYLCASSLVTGADQPQHFGDGTRLSIL.